The 4 T cell receptor beta chains below come from one sample, sequenced in a study of tumor and adjacent non-tumor tissue in lung cancer. The library came from three nested PCR rounds adapted from ARM-PCR protocols. TCRdb processed the multiplex PCR reads anew with MiXCR; each CDR3 protein has one entry. The data show approximately 120,000 distinct CDR3 sequences, roughly 67% seen once. This sample's RNA came from whole unsorted tissue. The sample taken for sequencing was lung tumor tissue. The receptors shown here come from a man under 40 with non-small cell lung cancer.

This clonotype was found once. One end of the junction fails to match germline, which may point to a read error. The chain carries TRBV4-3 and TRBJ2-1, with 7 nucleotides matching TRBD1. The CDR3 is 16 residues long. The germline gives CDR1 LGHNA, CDR2 YSLEER. CDR3 protein: CASRQDHRGQSNERFF. Here the CDR3 DNA reads TGCGCCAGCAGACAAGATCATAGGGGACAGTCCAATGAGCGGTTCTTC.

With regard to this clonotype: Just one base apart from a much larger clone, this may be a read error. V is TRBV11-2 and J is TRBJ2-1; possible D gene TRBD1, 6 bases. CDR3 length equals 19 residues. Germline CDR1 SGHAT, CDR2 FQNNGV. The CDR3, as DNA: TGTGCCAGCGGCTTAGATCGACGTAACAGGGTTAGCTCCTACAATGAGCAGTTCTTC. Translated: CASGLDRRNRVSSYNEQFF.

The J gene is TRBJ2-5, the V gene TRBV24-1; no definite D call. Per germline, CDR1 KGHDR and CDR2 SFDVKD. The CDR3 is 14 amino acids. V lost 7 bases and J 7 bases, leaving 18 bases between the germline ends. The CDR3 sequence: CATSDNSVIGTQYF. The DNA of the CDR3 is TGTGCCACCAGCGATAACAGTGTTATCGGGACCCAGTACTTC.

As to this clonotype: A read error may be the cause here, since a much bigger clone is one base away. The V call is TRBV4-2, the J call TRBJ2-2; 15 nucleotides line up with TRBD2. CDR1 LGHNA and CDR2 YNFKEQ come from the germline V gene. The CDR3 sequence is 19 residues long. The CDR3 DNA is TGTGCCAGCAGCCAAGCGGGACTAGCGGGGGGCGCGAACACCTGGGAGCTGTTTTTT. Its translation: CASSQAGLAGGANTWELFF.